These 32 T cell receptor beta chains originate from one sample sequenced in a study of blood T cell repertoires in COVID-19. Here immunoSEQ multiplex PCR was the method, and the copy in TCRdb shows in-frame clones only, minus some. Of more than 140,000 clones listed, roughly 84% are singletons. Sequenced: peripheral blood. The receptors here all came from a woman between 50 and 59 years old in a cohort sampled during active or convalescent COVID-19.

The V and J genes are TRBV7-6 and TRBJ1-3, with D perhaps TRBD1 (5 bases). Germline CDR1 and CDR2: SGHVS and FNYEAQ. V lost 6 bases and J lost 2, with 11 bases in between. The CDR3 runs 14 residues. CDR3 sequence reads: CASRETVTGNTIYF. The CDR3 region has the DNA TGTGCCAGCAGAGAGACAGTAACTGGAAACACCATATATTTT. Based on the CDR3 plus reference TRBV7-6 and TRBJ1-3, the full variable domain is GAGVSQSPRYKVTKRGQDVALRCDPISGHVSLYWYRQALGQGPEFLTYFNYEAQQDKSGLPNDRFSAERPEGSISTLTIQRTEQRDSAMYRCASRETVTGNTIYFGEGSWLTVV.

The chain links TRBV9 to TRBJ2-7, with D maybe TRBD1 (9 bases). This CDR3 comprises 15 residues. Germline-derived CDR1 and CDR2 are SGDLS and YYNGEE. V was clipped by 3 bases and J by 3 bases, with 16 bases between them. CDR3 DNA sequence: TGTGCCAGCAGCGCGGGAGGGACAGGGATCTACGAGCAGTACTTC. Translating gives CASSAGGTGIYEQYF.

The table lists this clone with a count of one. The chain combines TRBV7-9 with TRBJ2-5; 15 bases line up with TRBD2. The germline CDR1 and CDR2 sequences are SEHNR and FQNEAQ (reference sequence). The CDR3 extends over 16 amino acids. Trimming took 4 bases from V and 4 from J; bases not matched to a gene: 4. The DNA for the CDR3 is TGTGCCAGCAGCTCGGGACTAGCGGGGGGTTCAGAGACCCAGTACTTC. This codes for CASSSGLAGGSETQYF.

The chain is built from TRBV7-3 and TRBJ2-3, with a weak D call TRBD2 (6 bases). The CDR3 runs to 15 residues. Germline V gene sequence: CDR1 SGHTA, CDR2 FQGTGA. The V end lost 2 bases, the J end lost 3 bases, and 12 bases lay between the germline ends. The CDR3 reads CASSLGGSGTDTQYF. The CDR3 bases are TGTGCCAGCAGCTTAGGAGGTAGCGGTACAGATACGCAGTATTTT. Looking up the rest from reference TRBV7-3 and TRBJ2-3 gives the full variable domain: GAGVSQTPSNKVTEKGKYVELRCDPISGHTALYWYRQSLGQGPEFLIYFQGTGAADDSGLPNDRFFAVRPEGSVSTLKIQRTERGDSAVYLCASSLGGSGTDTQYFGPGTRLTVL.

The CDR3 sequence is CASSLVPGQGDADGYTF. DNA of the CDR3: TGTGCCAGCAGCTTGGTTCCAGGACAGGGTGATGCTGATGGCTACACCTTC. The chain recombines TRBV5-5 with TRBJ1-2, with 8 bases identical to TRBD1. The trim removed 0 bases at V and 6 bases at J, leaving 13 bases unmatched. The germline V gene has CDR1 SGHKS and CDR2 YYEKEE (reference sequence). CDR3 length: 17 residues. Looking up the rest from reference TRBV5-5 and TRBJ1-2 gives the full variable domain: DAGVTQSPTHLIKTRGQQVTLRCSPISGHKSVSWYQQVLGQGPQFIFQYYEKEERGRGNFPDRFSARQFPNYSSELNVNALLLGDSALYLCASSLVPGQGDADGYTFGSGTRLTVV.

There are a few counts of this clone. The rearrangement joins TRBV13 to TRBJ1-4; D unresolved. Germline-derived CDR1 and CDR2 are PRHDT and FYEKMQ (reference sequence). This CDR3 contains 14 residues. Trimming cost V 5 bases and J 8 bases, with 15 bases left between them. The CDR3 DNA reads TGTGCCAGCAGCCACCGACGGCCGAGGGAAAAACTGTTTTTT. Its translation: CASSHRRPREKLFF.

The chain joins TRBV9 to TRBJ2-2, with 12 bases identical to TRBD2. The CDR3 length is 15 residues. V gave up 4 bases and J gave up 6 bases; unmatched junction bases: 4. Germline CDR1 is SGDLS and CDR2 is YYNGEE. The CDR3 reads CASSPSGGAPGELFF. CDR3 bases: TGTGCCAGCAGCCCTAGCGGGGGGGCCCCCGGGGAGCTGTTTTTT.

V is TRBV10-3 and J is TRBJ1-1; D may be TRBD1 (5 bases). There are 15 residues in the CDR3. Germline V gene sequence: CDR1 ENHRY, CDR2 SYGVKD. V was cut by 2 bases and J by 5 bases, with 15 bases left in between. CDR3 DNA sequence: TGTGCCATCAGTGAGGATCAGGGTGTTGGGACTGAAGCTTTCTTT. Translating gives CAISEDQGVGTEAFF.

This chain uses TRBV3-1 (or the pseudogene TRBV3-2) with TRBJ2-2, with a tentative D call TRBD2 (6 bases). Germline V gene sequence: CDR1 LGHDT, CDR2 YNNKEL (reference sequence). Trimming took 1 base from V and 5 from J, leaving 11 bases between them. The CDR3 covers 15 residues. The CDR3 region is CASSQVAVGTGELFF. CDR3 bases: TGTGCCAGCAGCCAAGTAGCGGTTGGGACCGGGGAGCTGTTTTTT.

The rearrangement uses TRBV6-5 and TRBJ2-1; 10 positions agree with TRBD1. CDR1 is MNHEY and CDR2 is SVGAGI in the germline V gene. This CDR3 is 15 amino acids long. With 1 base clipped from V and 5 bases from J, the junction kept 2 bases outside the gene matches. In DNA form, the CDR3 reads TGTGCCAGCAGTTACTGGACAGGGGGGAACAATGAGCAGTTCTTC. This codes for CASSYWTGGNNEQFF.

The rearrangement joins TRBV11-2 to TRBJ2-3; 10 bases fit TRBD1. The CDR3 is 13 residues long. J was trimmed by 5 bases and V by 5 bases; bases with no gene match: 1. Germline values: CDR1 SGHAT, CDR2 FQNNGV. Here the CDR3 reads CASSRDRGDTQYF. The CDR3 DNA reads TGTGCCAGCAGCAGGGACAGGGGAGATACGCAGTATTTT. Based on the CDR3 plus reference TRBV11-2 and TRBJ2-3, the full variable domain is EAGVAQSPRYKIIEKRQSVAFWCNPISGHATLYWYQQILGQGPKLLIQFQNNGVVDDSQLPKDRFSAERLKGVDSTLKIQPAKLEDSAVYLCASSRDRGDTQYFGPGTRLTVL.

This chain uses TRBV7-3 with TRBJ2-3; weak D call: TRBD2 (5 bases). The CDR3 consists of 14 residues. V dropped 5 bases and J dropped 7 bases, with 16 bases sitting between them. Germline assignment: CDR1 SGHTA and CDR2 FQGTGA. The CDR3 protein is CASSPPGERNTQYF. The CDR3 nucleotides read TGTGCCAGCAGCCCACCCGGGGAACGAAATACGCAGTATTTT.

The genes are TRBV6-5 and TRBJ1-2; D is unclear. The germline CDR1 and CDR2 sequences are MNHEY and SVGAGI. This CDR3 comprises 16 residues. The V end lost 2 bases, the J end lost 7 bases, and 20 bases lay between the germline ends. The CDR3 reads CASSYGNRDPPSGYTF. CDR3 coding DNA: TGTGCCAGCAGTTACGGTAATCGGGATCCACCTAGTGGCTACACCTTC.

The V and J genes are TRBV30 and TRBJ2-3, with 11 bases that match TRBD2. CDR3 length: 17 residues. The germline V gene encodes CDR1 GTSNPN and CDR2 SVGIG (reference sequence). Trimming at V came to 0 bases and at J to 0 bases, leaving 5 bases not matched to a gene. CDR3 region: CAWSVLLAGGSTDTQYF. The CDR3 DNA reads TGTGCCTGGAGTGTACTTTTAGCGGGGGGGAGCACAGATACGCAGTATTTT.

The V call is TRBV6-5, the J call TRBJ2-2, with a tentative D call TRBD1 (6 bases). Germline V gene data show CDR1 as MNHEY and CDR2 as SVGAGI. CDR3 length: 15 amino acids. Trimming took off 11 bases at V and 0 bases at J, with 16 bases between the two ends. The CDR3 region is CAGKPGHSNTGELFF. In nucleotides, the CDR3 is TGTGCCGGAAAACCGGGACACTCGAACACCGGGGAGCTGTTTTTT.

The gene calls are TRBV11-3 and TRBJ1-1, with 8 positions matching TRBD1. The CDR3 has 15 amino acids. V lost 6 bases to trimming and J lost 1 base; unmatched junction nucleotides: 7. CDR1 and CDR2 from the germline V gene are SGHNT and YENEEA. The CDR3 loop reads CASSSTGTGNTEAFF. CDR3 nucleotides: TGTGCCAGCAGTTCTACCGGGACAGGGAACACTGAAGCTTTCTTT.

The chain recombines TRBV7-8 with TRBJ1-4, with D perhaps TRBD1 (6 bases). The CDR3 consists of 16 residues. The V and J ends lost 1 base and 3 bases respectively, with 12 bases between them. Germline CDR1 and CDR2: SGHVS and FQNEAQ. The CDR3, as DNA: TGTGCCAGCAGCTTAGGAGGGACAAGGCCTAATGAAAAACTGTTTTTT. Translated, it gives CASSLGGTRPNEKLFF.

This chain connects TRBV12-3 or TRBV12-4 to TRBJ2-7; 10 bases agree with TRBD1. With V trimmed by 5 bases and J by 5 bases, 3 bases remained unmatched. The CDR3 extends over 13 amino acids. For the CDR3, the DNA is TGTGCCAGCAGTGACAGGGGGCGCGACGAGCAGTACTTC. It translates to CASSDRGRDEQYF.

This clone was detected only once. CDR3 nucleotide sequence: TGTGCCAGCAGTCGCCATCAGTACTCTGGAAACACCATATATTTT. This codes for CASSRHQYSGNTIYF. This chain links TRBV6-2 or TRBV6-3 with TRBJ1-3; D ambiguous. V was shortened by 5 bases and J by 0 bases, with 11 bases between the two germline ends. Germline values: CDR1 MNHEY, CDR2 SVGEGT. This CDR3 has 15 residues.

This clone is a singleton in its sample. DNA of the CDR3: TGTGCCAGCAGCTTAGTTAGCAACCGGGACAGGGTTGACTATGGCTACACCTTC. Translated, it gives CASSLVSNRDRVDYGYTF. The rearrangement uses TRBV7-9 and TRBJ1-2; 9 nucleotides align to TRBD1. This CDR3 spans 18 amino acids. After removal of 1 base from V and 3 bases from J, the junction contained 12 bases not matched to a gene. Germline V gene lookup returns CDR1 SEHNR and CDR2 FQNEAQ (reference sequence).

V gene TRBV7-2 combines with J gene TRBJ1-5; no firm D call. The CDR3 sequence is 12 residues long. V was trimmed by 3 bases and J by 4 bases, leaving 4 bases between them. Germline V lookup: CDR1 SGHTA, CDR2 FQGNSA. This CDR3 is CASSFSNQPQHF. The CDR3 DNA reads TGTGCCAGCAGCTTTAGTAATCAGCCCCAGCATTTT.

This clone was counted once. This chain connects TRBV7-2 to TRBJ1-6, with 7 bases aligning to TRBD1. The V gene's germline CDR1 is SGHTA and CDR2 FQGNSA. CDR3 length: 16 residues. V was clipped by 6 bases and J by 7 bases; unmatched bases: 12. CDR3 DNA: TGTGCCAGCAGAGGACCGGACAGGCGTAAGAATTCACCCCTCCACTTT. Its protein product is CASRGPDRRKNSPLHF.

The rearrangement links TRBV9 to TRBJ2-6; the D is unclear. This CDR3 has 14 amino acids. Trimming cost V 2 bases and J 0 bases, with 3 bases left between them. Looked up from germline, CDR1 is SGDLS and CDR2 is YYNGEE. The CDR3 DNA reads TGTGCCAGCAGCGTTCGCTCTGGGGCCAACGTCCTGACTTTC. It encodes CASSVRSGANVLTF.

The rearrangement links TRBV6-4 to TRBJ2-2; 8 bases line up with TRBD2. The CDR3 is made up of 14 amino acids. The germline CDR1 and CDR2 sequences are MRHNA and SNTAGT. Unmatched junction bases numbered 0, after V lost 2 bases and J lost 4 bases. In DNA form, the CDR3 reads TGTGCCAGCAGTGACCGGGGGGGCACCGGGGAGCTGTTTTTT. This translates into CASSDRGGTGELFF.

The CDR3 sequence is CATSDPSRSYEQYF. Here the CDR3 DNA reads TGTGCCACCAGTGATCCCTCCCGCAGCTACGAGCAGTACTTC. The rearrangement joins TRBV24-1 to TRBJ2-7; D call uncertain. Trimming shortened V by 3 bases and J by 3 bases, and 11 bases separated the two germline ends. Germline CDR1 and CDR2: KGHDR and SFDVKD. The CDR3 sequence is 14 residues long.

V usage is TRBV11-3 and J usage is TRBJ1-1, with D maybe TRBD1 (6 bases). This CDR3 comprises 13 residues. CDR1 and CDR2 (germline): SGHNT, YENEEA. V lost 3 bases, J lost 3 bases, and 8 bases lay in between. The CDR3 protein is CASSFNRDTEAFF. DNA of the CDR3: TGTGCCAGCAGCTTTAACAGGGACACTGAAGCTTTCTTT.

This chain joins TRBV30 and TRBJ1-2, with D hard to call. The length of the CDR3 is 13 residues. Trimming removed 2 bases at V and 7 bases at J, with 14 bases between. Germline V gene sequence: CDR1 GTSNPN, CDR2 SVGIG (reference sequence). CDR3: CAWSSGPEGGYTF. DNA for the CDR3: TGTGCCTGGAGTTCAGGCCCGGAGGGTGGCTACACCTTC.

The chain employs TRBV5-1 and TRBJ2-2; TRBD2 agrees at 8 bases. CDR1 is SGHRS, CDR2 YFSETQ, per germline. Trimming removed 2 bases from V and 7 bases from J; junction bases left unmatched: 7. This CDR3 contains 15 residues. Written as DNA, the CDR3 is TGCGCCAGCAGCTTCGGCGGACTAGCTATCGGGGAGCTGTTTTTT. Amino acid sequence: CASSFGGLAIGELFF.

This chain links TRBV7-8 with TRBJ2-7, with D possibly matching TRBD1 (5 bases). Germline CDR1 and CDR2: SGHVS and FQNEAQ. With 3 bases removed from V and 2 bases from J, the gap between germline ends came to 11 bases. The CDR3 contains 14 residues. CDR3 nucleotides: TGTGCCAGCAGCTTCGGGCAGGGAACCTACGAGCAGTACTTC. It encodes CASSFGQGTYEQYF.

This clone was observed a single time. The chain uses TRBV30 and TRBJ1-6, with TRBD1 as a possible D gene (6 bases). With 2 bases removed from V and 2 bases from J, the gap between germline ends came to 19 bases. In germline, CDR1 is GTSNPN, CDR2 SVGIG (reference sequence). CDR3 length equals 18 residues. The CDR3 here is CAWSSYREFLPYNSPLHF. The CDR3 region has the DNA TGTGCCTGGAGTTCTTACAGGGAATTTCTCCCCTATAATTCACCCCTCCACTTT.

The DNA of the CDR3 is TGTGCCAGCAGTGAAATCGGGGGAACTGAAGCTTTCTTT. It encodes CASSEIGGTEAFF. V gene TRBV2 combines with J gene TRBJ1-1; D might be TRBD1 (5 bases). Trimming removed 2 bases at V and 5 bases at J, with 9 bases between. The V gene's germline CDR1 is SNHLY and CDR2 FYNNEI. The CDR3 spans 13 residues.

This clone has only one observation. V usage is TRBV18 and J usage is TRBJ1-1; D call uncertain. The germline V gene encodes CDR1 KGHSH and CDR2 LQKENI. This CDR3 spans 14 amino acids. Trimming cost V 5 bases and J 3 bases, with 13 bases left between them. CDR3 nucleotides: TGTGCCAGCTCAGAACGGGTTTTTGACACTGAAGCTTTCTTT. It yields the protein CASSERVFDTEAFF.